This is a list of T cell receptor beta chains from one sample in a study of a mutant IDH1 vaccine in newly diagnosed glioma. Their recognized antigens are unknown. Only in-frame clones appear in the TCRdb table, and some are missing; sequencing was by immunoSEQ multiplex PCR. This repertoire shows 58,000 or so clones, 80% to 85% found once; its top ten account for roughly 3%. The sequences come from PBMCs, collected from a glioma patient whose treatment included an IDH1 peptide vaccine. Every receptor here comes from a woman aged 50 to 60 with glioma. Each CDR3 is given with its conserved first and last residue. A D gene is named only where the DNA matches it firmly. Part of the rows lack a size; the others show once, few, many or a class for expanded clones.

clone_size: -; v_call: TRBV9; d_call: -; j_call: TRBJ1-6; cdr3_aa: CASSVVASYNSPLHF; cdr3_nt: TGTGCCAGCAGCGTAGTTGCCAGCTATAATTCACCCCTCCACTTT
clone_size: -; v_call: TRBV4-1; d_call: -; j_call: TRBJ1-4; cdr3_aa: CASSQYGTELFF; cdr3_nt: TGCGCCAGCAGCCAGTACGGGACGGAACTGTTTTTT
clone_size: -; v_call: TRBV4-1; d_call: -; j_call: TRBJ1-3; cdr3_aa: CASRVSPRSGNTIYF; cdr3_nt: TGCGCCAGCAGAGTTTCACCGCGCTCTGGAAACACCATATATTTT
clone_size: -; v_call: TRBV7-9; d_call: TRBD1; j_call: TRBJ1-1; cdr3_aa: CASSWTKGQGIAEAFF; cdr3_nt: TGTGCCAGCAGCTGGACCAAAGGACAGGGAATCGCTGAAGCTTTCTTT
clone_size: -; v_call: TRBV11-2; d_call: -; j_call: TRBJ2-4; cdr3_aa: CASSPYLLLAKNIQYF; cdr3_nt: TGTGCCAGCAGCCCTTACTTGCTACTAGCCAAAAACATTCAGTACTTC
clone_size: -; v_call: TRBV6-6; d_call: TRBD1; j_call: TRBJ1-1; cdr3_aa: CASQTGRIKMNTEAFF; cdr3_nt: TGTGCCAGCCAGACAGGGCGAATCAAGATGAACACTGAAGCTTTCTTT
clone_size: -; v_call: TRBV7-8; d_call: TRBD1; j_call: TRBJ2-6; cdr3_aa: CASSPGRGGPGANVLTF; cdr3_nt: TGTGCCAGCAGCCCAGGGAGAGGGGGCCCTGGGGCCAACGTCCTGACTTTC
clone_size: -; v_call: TRBV2; d_call: -; j_call: TRBJ1-2; cdr3_aa: CASSFSRTQGYTF; cdr3_nt: TGTGCCAGCAGCTTTTCCAGGACGCAAGGCTACACCTTC
clone_size: -; v_call: TRBV6-4; d_call: -; j_call: TRBJ1-1; cdr3_aa: CASSASGTNTEAFF; cdr3_nt: TGTGCCAGCAGTGCAAGCGGGACGAACACTGAAGCTTTCTTT
clone_size: -; v_call: TRBV10-1; d_call: -; j_call: TRBJ2-3; cdr3_aa: CASSEDPASTDTQYF; cdr3_nt: TGCGCCAGCAGTGAAGATCCAGCCTCCACAGATACGCAGTATTTT
clone_size: -; v_call: TRBV4-3; d_call: -; j_call: TRBJ1-6; cdr3_aa: CASSQELAQGRNSPLHF; cdr3_nt: TGCGCCAGCAGCCAAGAATTGGCCCAGGGTAGGAATTCACCCCTCCACTTT
clone_size: -; v_call: TRBV6-5; d_call: -; j_call: TRBJ1-4; cdr3_aa: CASSYVWRENEKLFF; cdr3_nt: TGTGCCAGCAGTTATGTTTGGCGGGAAAATGAAAAACTGTTTTTT
clone_size: -; v_call: TRBV5-6; d_call: -; j_call: TRBJ2-2; cdr3_aa: CASSLPTLANTGELFF; cdr3_nt: TGTGCCAGCAGCTTGCCTACGTTGGCGAACACCGGGGAGCTGTTTTTT
clone_size: -; v_call: TRBV4-1; d_call: TRBD2; j_call: TRBJ2-5; cdr3_aa: CASSQAGGAAETQYF; cdr3_nt: TGCGCCAGCAGCCAAGCGGGGGGGGCAGCAGAGACCCAGTACTTC
clone_size: -; v_call: TRBV6-5; d_call: -; j_call: TRBJ2-3; cdr3_aa: CASRQGDTQYF; cdr3_nt: TGTGCCAGCAGACAAGGAGATACGCAGTATTTT
clone_size: once; v_call: TRBV20-1; d_call: -; j_call: TRBJ1-2; cdr3_aa: CSVLDHYGYTF; cdr3_nt: TGCAGCGTCTTAGATCACTATGGCTACACCTTC
clone_size: -; v_call: TRBV6-5; d_call: -; j_call: TRBJ1-2; cdr3_aa: CASSPKEHLSYGYTF; cdr3_nt: TGTGCCAGCAGTCCCAAAGAACACCTATCGTATGGCTACACCTTC
clone_size: -; v_call: TRBV28; d_call: TRBD2; j_call: TRBJ2-3; cdr3_aa: CASSPSFGLADTDTQYF; cdr3_nt: TGTGCCAGCAGTCCTAGTTTCGGGCTAGCGGACACAGATACGCAGTATTTT
clone_size: -; v_call: TRBV11-3; d_call: -; j_call: TRBJ2-5; cdr3_aa: CASSPGPYQETQYF; cdr3_nt: TGTGCCAGCAGCCCGGGACCTTACCAAGAGACCCAGTACTTC
clone_size: -; v_call: TRBV7-2; d_call: -; j_call: TRBJ1-4; cdr3_aa: CASSPGHSNEKLFF; cdr3_nt: TGTGCCAGCAGCCCGGGACATAGTAATGAAAAACTGTTTTTT
clone_size: -; v_call: TRBV18; d_call: -; j_call: TRBJ2-1; cdr3_aa: CASSPSSGYNEQFF; cdr3_nt: TGTGCCAGCTCACCATCATCAGGCTACAATGAGCAGTTCTTC
clone_size: -; v_call: TRBV29-1; d_call: TRBD1; j_call: TRBJ1-2; cdr3_aa: CSVEAVYRGLNYGYTF; cdr3_nt: TGCAGCGTTGAAGCCGTATACAGGGGGCTTAACTATGGCTACACCTTC
clone_size: once; v_call: TRBV9; d_call: TRBD2; j_call: TRBJ2-3; cdr3_aa: CASSGGGYNTDTQYF; cdr3_nt: TGTGCCAGCAGCGGCGGGGGGTATAACACAGATACGCAGTATTTT
clone_size: -; v_call: TRBV6-5; d_call: -; j_call: TRBJ2-5; cdr3_aa: CASSYSHRQETQYF; cdr3_nt: TGTGCCAGCAGTTACTCACACAGACAAGAGACCCAGTACTTC
clone_size: -; v_call: TRBV6-5; d_call: -; j_call: TRBJ1-5; cdr3_aa: CASRSNQGNQPQHF; cdr3_nt: TGTGCCAGCAGGTCTAATCAGGGCAATCAGCCCCAGCATTTT
clone_size: -; v_call: TRBV7-3; d_call: -; j_call: TRBJ2-3; cdr3_aa: CASSLTEDTQYF; cdr3_nt: TGTGCCAGCAGCCTAACTGAGGATACGCAGTATTTT
clone_size: -; v_call: TRBV19; d_call: -; j_call: TRBJ1-2; cdr3_aa: CASSLGGSYTF; cdr3_nt: TGTGCCAGTAGTCTTGGGGGTTCCTACACCTTC
clone_size: -; v_call: TRBV7-9; d_call: -; j_call: TRBJ2-2; cdr3_aa: CASSSDTGELFF; cdr3_nt: TGTGCCAGCAGCTCCGACACCGGGGAGCTGTTTTTT
clone_size: -; v_call: TRBV27; d_call: -; j_call: TRBJ1-4; cdr3_aa: CASRRQATNEKLFF; cdr3_nt: TGTGCCAGCAGAAGACAGGCAACTAATGAAAAACTGTTTTTT
clone_size: -; v_call: TRBV29-1; d_call: TRBD1; j_call: TRBJ1-2; cdr3_aa: CSTRTGGLGSQGYTF; cdr3_nt: TGCAGCACGCGGACAGGGGGCCTCGGTTCGCAGGGCTACACCTTC
clone_size: -; v_call: TRBV27; d_call: -; j_call: TRBJ2-1; cdr3_aa: CASSFGVPGSYNEQFF; cdr3_nt: TGTGCCAGCAGTTTCGGGGTACCGGGCTCCTACAATGAGCAGTTCTTC
clone_size: -; v_call: TRBV7-2; d_call: -; j_call: TRBJ1-1; cdr3_aa: CASSLRVNPNTEAFF; cdr3_nt: TGTGCCAGCAGCTTAAGAGTGAACCCGAACACTGAAGCTTTCTTT
clone_size: -; v_call: TRBV7-9; d_call: -; j_call: TRBJ1-2; cdr3_aa: CASSFTGTYGYTF; cdr3_nt: TGTGCCAGCAGCTTTACGGGGACCTATGGCTACACCTTC
clone_size: -; v_call: TRBV30; d_call: -; j_call: TRBJ2-1; cdr3_aa: CAWSERRDNEQFF; cdr3_nt: TGTGCCTGGAGTGAACGCAGGGACAATGAGCAGTTCTTC
clone_size: -; v_call: TRBV11-2; d_call: -; j_call: TRBJ2-3; cdr3_aa: CASSLEGHTDTQYF; cdr3_nt: TGTGCCAGCAGCTTAGAGGGGCACACAGATACGCAGTATTTT
clone_size: -; v_call: TRBV29-1; d_call: -; j_call: TRBJ2-3; cdr3_aa: CSVEVDGNTQYF; cdr3_nt: TGCAGCGTTGAAGTCGACGGGAATACGCAGTATTTT
clone_size: -; v_call: TRBV10-1; d_call: -; j_call: TRBJ1-4; cdr3_aa: CASSENEKLFF; cdr3_nt: TGCGCCAGCAGTGAGAATGAAAAACTGTTTTTT
clone_size: -; v_call: TRBV19; d_call: -; j_call: TRBJ2-7; cdr3_aa: CASSPGGGAEYEQYF; cdr3_nt: TGTGCCAGTAGTCCCGGTGGGGGGGCAGAGTACGAGCAGTACTTC